This T cell receptor beta chain derives from a study of OX40 agonist ivuxolimab in advanced cancers. TCRdb keeps only in-frame clones here, not all; method: immunoSEQ multiplex PCR. The sample includes about 82,000 clones, over 65% of them seen just once. Germline V gene sequence: CDR1 PRHDT, CDR2 FYEKMQ (reference sequence). The CDR3 contains 15 residues. V lost 5 bases to trimming and J lost 3 bases; unmatched junction nucleotides: 5. This chain joins TRBV13 and TRBJ2-5; TRBD2 aligns across 11 bases. Sequencing was performed on CD4+ or CD8+ T cells sorted from blood, taken in a trial of the OX40 agonist ivuxolimab. The sequence was collected from an adult with an advanced solid tumor such as melanoma, head and neck, liver or kidney cancer. CDR3 sequence (DNA): TGTGCCAGCAGCCCAATAGCGGGGGGGAAAGAGACCCAGTACTTC. Translation gives CASSPIAGGKETQYF.